This note documents a single TCR beta chain sequence. No antigen is known for it. The sample belongs to a study of cytomegalovirus exposure and HLA in healthy donors. Use of 60 Vbeta and 13 Jbeta primers characterized the PCR. The repertoire was sequenced with immunoSEQ multiplex PCR; TCRdb's copy has only in-frame clones and lacks some. The sample carries some 120,000 clones, about 74% recorded once. Broader study findings: TCR beta V- and J-gene trimming, according to a later analysis, was linked to a missense DCLRE1C variant.

The source of this sequence is a woman aged 45-59 years in good health and CMV-seropositive. Sequencing was carried out using PBMCs.

The CDR3 spells CASSSTSVGQGETQYF. The CDR3 DNA reads as TGTGCCAGCAGCAGTACTAGCGTAGGCCAAGGAGAGACCCAGTACTTC. The rearrangement joins TRBV7-9 to TRBJ2-5, with 7 positions matching TRBD2. CDR3 length equals 16 residues. With 5 bases clipped from V and 4 bases from J, the junction kept 13 bases outside the gene matches. CDR1 and CDR2 (germline): SEHNR, FQNEAQ (reference sequence).